The 8 T cell receptor beta chains given below trace back to one sample, sequenced in a study of T cells in localized non-small cell lung cancer. Assay used: immunoSEQ multiplex PCR; TCRdb lists only in-frame clones, some missing. The sample carries more than 20,000 clones, less than 90% recorded once. Here the sequenced sample was peripheral blood, taken before any cancer treatment. These receptor sequences come from a female donor older than 55 with stage I lung adenocarcinoma.

This clone showed up just a few times. The rearrangement links TRBV20-1 to TRBJ1-6; D unclear. Germline assignment: CDR1 DFQATT and CDR2 SNEGSKA (reference sequence). The CDR3 contains 11 residues. V lost 3 bases, J lost 14 bases, and 11 bases lay in between. The CDR3 nucleotides are TGCAGTGCTAGTCGCACAGCCTCCCTCCACTTT. It codes for CSASRTASLHF.

The chain has TRBV5-1 and TRBJ1-1; D is uncertain. The germline V gene has CDR1 SGHRS and CDR2 YFSETQ. There are 14 residues in the CDR3. The V end lost 0 bases, the J end lost 7 bases, and 13 bases lay between the germline ends. The CDR3 DNA follows: TGCGCCAGCAGCTTGGAGTTAGTTATAGGTGAAGCTTTCTTT. Translating gives CASSLELVIGEAFF.

The rearrangement uses TRBV19 and TRBJ2-6, with a tentative D call TRBD1 (6 bases). The CDR3 spans 15 residues. V was clipped by 5 bases and J by 3 bases, with 11 bases between them. Per the germline V gene, CDR1 is LNHDA and CDR2 is SQIVND (reference sequence). The CDR3 DNA sequence: TGTGCCAGTAGTCCGGACAGTAGTGGGGCCAACGTCCTGACTTTC. Translation gives CASSPDSSGANVLTF.

This sequence joins TRBV14 and TRBJ1-3; tentatively, D is TRBD1 (5 bases). V was cut by 4 bases and J by 3 bases, with 10 bases left in between. CDR1 and CDR2 from the germline V gene are SGHDN and FVKESK. This CDR3 has 14 residues. The CDR3 sequence is CASSRTIIGNTIYF. The CDR3 bases are TGTGCCAGCAGCCGGACAATCATTGGAAACACCATATATTTT.

V and J are TRBV30 and TRBJ2-5; unclear D gene. Trimming took 3 bases from V and 5 from J, leaving 13 bases between them. The CDR3 spans 13 residues. Germline V gene data show CDR1 as GTSNPN and CDR2 as SVGIG (reference sequence). CDR3 bases: TGTGCCTGGAGCCCCGGCCGTCAGGAGACCCAGTACTTC. Amino acid sequence: CAWSPGRQETQYF. The whole variable domain, remainder taken from reference TRBV30 and TRBJ2-5, is SQTIHQWPATLVQPVGSPLSLECTVEGTSNPNLYWYRQAAGRGLQLLFYSVGIGQISSEVPQNLSASRPQDRQFILSSKKLLLSDSGFYLCAWSPGRQETQYFGPGTRLLVL.

The chain combines TRBV30 with TRBJ1-1; D is unresolved. Trimming cost V 1 base and J 0 bases, with 6 bases left between them. The germline V gene has CDR1 GTSNPN and CDR2 SVGIG (reference sequence). The CDR3 is 13 residues long. CDR3 sequence (DNA): TGTGCCTGGAGTGGGTTCTTGAACACTGAAGCTTTCTTT. Protein: CAWSGFLNTEAFF.

This rearrangement joins TRBV7-3 to TRBJ1-1, with TRBD1 as a possible D gene (5 bases). From germline, CDR1 is SGHTA and CDR2 FQGTGA. V lost 5 bases, J lost 5 bases, and 24 bases lay in between. This CDR3 comprises 17 residues. In DNA form, the CDR3 reads TGTGCCAGCAGCCCCCCTGGGATGATGGGGGAGGGGACTGAAGCTTTCTTT. This codes for CASSPPGMMGEGTEAFF.

V usage is TRBV29-1 and J usage is TRBJ1-1; no reliable D call. The V end was cut by 4 bases, the J end by 0 bases, with 9 bases between. Looked up from germline, CDR1 is SQVTM and CDR2 is ANQGSEA. The CDR3 length is 13 residues. CDR3 region: CSVARNMNTEAFF. In DNA form, the CDR3 reads TGCAGCGTTGCTAGGAACATGAACACTGAAGCTTTCTTT.